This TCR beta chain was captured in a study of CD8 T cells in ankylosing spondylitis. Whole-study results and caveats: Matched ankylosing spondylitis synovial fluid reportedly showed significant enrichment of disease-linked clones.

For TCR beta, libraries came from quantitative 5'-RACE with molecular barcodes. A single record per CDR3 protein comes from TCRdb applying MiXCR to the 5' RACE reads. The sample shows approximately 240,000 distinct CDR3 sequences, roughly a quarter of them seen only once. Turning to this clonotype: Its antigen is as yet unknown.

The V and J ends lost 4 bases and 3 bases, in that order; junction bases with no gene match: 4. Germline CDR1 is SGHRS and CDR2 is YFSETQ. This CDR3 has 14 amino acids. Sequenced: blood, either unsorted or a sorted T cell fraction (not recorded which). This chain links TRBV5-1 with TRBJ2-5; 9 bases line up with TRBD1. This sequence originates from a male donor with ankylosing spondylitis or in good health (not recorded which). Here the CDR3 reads CASSQRDREETQYF. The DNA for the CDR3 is TGCGCCAGCAGCCAAAGGGACAGGGAAGAGACCCAGTACTTC.